A few counts support the clone carrying this T cell receptor beta chain. This CDR3 is 14 amino acids long. The germline V and J ends were trimmed by 5 bases and 4 bases, with 12 bases remaining between them. Per the germline V gene, CDR1 is MNHEY and CDR2 is SMNVEV (reference sequence). The record originates from a study of blood T cells in healthy people across ages. Primers used in a second PCR of roughly 6 to 12 cycles were a sample-barcoded 5' primer and a J-beta primer mix. TCRdb fed the 5' RACE reads into MiXCR, producing one record per CDR3 protein. The top ten hold around 24% of the sample, which has fewer than 700,000 distinct CDR3 sequences, 45% to 55% seen once.

The receptor was derived from an older man in good health. Sequencing used blood. J is TRBJ2-1 and V is TRBV27; D is unclear. The CDR3 sequence is CASSARASYNEQFF. The CDR3 DNA follows: TGTGCCAGCAGTGCTCGTGCGTCTTACAATGAGCAGTTCTTC.